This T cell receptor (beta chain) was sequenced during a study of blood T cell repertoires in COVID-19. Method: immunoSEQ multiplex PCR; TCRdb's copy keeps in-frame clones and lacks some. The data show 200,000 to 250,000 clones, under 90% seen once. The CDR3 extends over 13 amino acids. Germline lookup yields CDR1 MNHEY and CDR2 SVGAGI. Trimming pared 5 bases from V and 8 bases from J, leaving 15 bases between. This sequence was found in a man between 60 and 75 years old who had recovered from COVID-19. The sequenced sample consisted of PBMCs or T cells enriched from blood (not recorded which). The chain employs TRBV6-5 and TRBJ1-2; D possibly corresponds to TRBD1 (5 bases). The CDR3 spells CASSPQGLEGYTF. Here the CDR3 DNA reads TGTGCCAGCAGTCCTCAGGGCCTCGAAGGCTACACCTTC.